This T cell receptor (beta chain) was recovered during a study of glioma-infiltrating T cells. Note on this clonotype: A junction end diverges from the germline sequence, so it may reflect a read error.

There are 17 residues in the CDR3. CDR1 LNHDA and CDR2 SQIVND come from the germline V gene (reference sequence). TCR alpha and beta CDR3 regions were amplified from RNA using iRepertoire nested multiplex PCR. TCRdb re-called the multiplex PCR reads through MiXCR, storing one row per CDR3 protein. The sample has roughly 130,000 distinct CDR3 sequences, 24% seen once. Sequenced input: glioma tissue, nonneoplastic brain tissue, or PBMCs (not recorded which). The clonotype originates from a human donor with low-grade glioma or glioblastoma, undergoing nonglioma brain surgery, or in good health (not recorded which). The chain employs TRBV19 and TRBJ1-4, with 7 positions matching TRBD1. CDR3 sequence reads: CASSSKGRQGINEKLYF. In DNA form, the CDR3 reads TGTGCCAGTAGTTCCAAAGGCCGACAGGGCATTAATGAAAAACTGTATTTT.